This T cell receptor beta chain was sequenced during a study of shared clonotypes between healthy human individuals (dated by TCRdb to between 2020 and 2021). Notes on the research overall: A couple of women and a few men aged 18 to 49 years were included in the cohort. Per donor, three plates each were used for CD4 naive and CD4 memory, two for CD8 naive, and one for CD8 memory. Blood TCR repertoires of a handful of healthy adults were deeply sequenced to estimate repertoire size and the extent of clonotype sharing between individuals. Libraries were prepared and TCR repertoires were sequenced by different laboratories using diverse techniques, in order to increase sequencing depth and limit assay-specific biases. Between about 0.94 and 8.9 billion PBMCs per donor were obtained by leukapheresis. What the research found in general, with its limitations: Across a handful of donors, around 5% of naive CD4, around 3.3% of naive CD8, around 2.5% of memory CD4, and approximately 0.42% of memory CD8 clonotypes were shared. Incomplete sequencing was indicated by rarefaction of sorted-subset datasets, despite the large sequencing depth. Estimated clonotype richness was generally larger for naive than for memory subsets. Higher generation probabilities were observed for clonotypes shared by all four sorted-subset donors than for non-shared clonotypes. Because the study included only a small number of donors, the genetic and exposure-history diversity represented was limited. Sampling was restricted to blood, and TCR repertoires in tissue are likely to differ from TCR repertoires in blood. Based on pairwise subsampling, the degree of clonotype sharing among donors was expected to be affected by sequencing depth.

Donors were healthy HIV-negative adults with no recently reported acute infections or vaccinations. All donors were Caucasian adults living in Nashville, Tennessee, USA. CD8 memory samples consisted of magnetically selected CD45RO+ cells combined with CCR7-negative CD45RA+ effector memory (TemRA) cells. Blood was obtained by leukapheresis, after which PBMCs were separated by Ficoll-Histopaque density gradient centrifugation and cryopreserved in liquid nitrogen vapor phase. Analytical flow cytometry was used to check the purity and quantity of every magnetically sorted T cell population. Each sorted fraction had its genomic DNA isolated and then quantified by UV absorbance on a Nanodrop 2000c. In the case of this clone: No cognate antigen has been identified for it. Per-base quality was not reported, and no clone a single base away is much larger than it.

Using the deep immunoSEQ assay, multiplex PCR amplified TCR CDR3 regions from genomic DNA. For each cell subset, the extracted genomic DNA was distributed evenly across all wells of several immunoSEQ 96-well plates, and each plate served as one replicate. For sorted subsets, about 200 ng genomic DNA, equal to tens of thousands of T cell genomes, was loaded into each replicate PCR. Purified libraries were quantified with a Qubit 3.0 fluorometer, sized on a Bioanalyzer 2100, and re-quantified with the KAPA Library Quantification kit. Every immunoSEQ 96-well plate was sequenced on a dedicated single-read 150-cycle Illumina NextSeq 550 flow cell. The authors' pipeline ran thus. Because the immunoSEQ output held only junctional sequences and lacked quality scores, the filtering could not match the filtering applied to full-length reads. Sequences were annotated with PyIR, a Python wrapper for IgBLAST v1.9, and V/J genes and CDR3 were assigned using IMGT germline references. Reads were filtered out if the reads had weak V/J assignments (E-value above 1e-6), no CDR3, stop codons, out-of-frame junctions, or ambiguous translated residues. V3J clonotypes were defined by identical inferred V gene, J gene, and CDR3 amino acid sequence. Percentage overlap between repertoires was calculated by dividing the number of shared unique clonotypes by the size of the smaller repertoire. RTK rarefaction, the Chao1 estimator, and Recon v2.1 estimates of unobserved clonotypes were used to assess repertoire richness. OLGA was used to compute generation probabilities for all TCRbeta clonotypes that the gDNA method yielded from four donors. What TCRdb holds here is the immuneACCESS table cut down to in-frame rearrangements. Part of the clones is not present; checked against another copy, under half of the missing clones reflect an unresolved V gene, and the others are unexplained. V, J and clone size reflect that table, while D and trimming were determined from the DNA. This sample gives about 320,000 clones in total; roughly 91% of them show up just once. The biggest ten clones account for 15% to 20% of the sample.

Counted from cysteine to phenylalanine, this CDR3 has 18 amino acids. The retained sequence is limited to the CDR3, 54 bases, with the frame set at the first base. From a lookup of the germline V gene, CDR1 and CDR2 are SGHRS and YFSETQ. V drops 5 bases and J drops 4 bases, leaving 25 bases in between. This receptor was obtained from a man aged 18-30 years in good health. The sample was memory CD8+ T cells sorted from blood. What the cell subset or site label conveys for this sample: CD45RO+ cells pooled with CCR7-negative TemRA cells. The sequence joins TRBV5-1 to TRBJ2-1; there is no confident call for the D gene. This receptor has the CDR3 CASSVKSGFNNQYNEQFF. The bases are TGCGCCAGCAGTGTTAAGTCCGGGTTTAATAATCAGTACAATGAGCAGTTCTTC.